Each of the 29 T cell receptor beta chains below was sequenced from the same sample in a study of PD-1 blockade in classical Hodgkin lymphoma. Stated time point: cycle 4 day 1 (C4D1), after less than seven weeks of nivolumab. In every patient, relapse followed autologous stem cell transplantation, while exposure to brentuximab vedotin differed. Here immunoSEQ multiplex PCR was the method, and the copy in TCRdb shows in-frame clones only, minus some. The table has roughly 100,000 clones, roughly 90% seen once. The sequences come from peripheral blood mononuclear cells (PBMCs), collected before the fourth cycle of nivolumab. The source is a human donor with classical Hodgkin lymphoma.

As concerns this clone: Its ends do not fully match the called genes, so a read error is possible. Other DNA sequences in this sample translate to the same CDR3. This chain joins TRBV15 and TRBJ1-2, with D possibly being TRBD1 (6 bases). This CDR3 has 11 amino acids. The germline CDR1 and CDR2 sequences are LNHNV and YYDKDF (reference sequence). The CDR3 coding sequence is TGTGCCACCAGCTTACGACAGGCGCTATCCTTC. It encodes CATSLRQALSF.

The chain uses TRBV30 and TRBJ1-3; D gene ambiguous. Trimming stripped 1 base from V and 0 bases from J, with 7 bases between. The CDR3 totals 14 residues. Germline lookup yields CDR1 GTSNPN and CDR2 SVGIG (reference sequence). CDR3 sequence reads: CAWSGVYSGNTIYF. The CDR3 coding sequence is TGTGCCTGGAGTGGAGTTTACTCTGGAAACACCATATATTTT. The variable domain in full, completed from reference TRBV30 and TRBJ1-3, reads SQTIHQWPATLVQPVGSPLSLECTVEGTSNPNLYWYRQAAGRGLQLLFYSVGIGQISSEVPQNLSASRPQDRQFILSSKKLLLSDSGFYLCAWSGVYSGNTIYFGEGSWLTVV.

The chain combines TRBV19 with TRBJ2-7; 7 bases are a match to TRBD1. CDR3 size: 13 residues. With V trimmed by 8 bases and J by 3 bases, 7 bases remained unmatched. Germline V gives CDR1 LNHDA, CDR2 SQIVND (reference sequence). CDR3: CASSPGQYYEQYF. The CDR3 coding sequence is TGTGCCAGTTCACCGGGACAGTACTACGAGCAGTACTTC.

V gene TRBV6-1 combines with J gene TRBJ2-7; 8 bases are shared with TRBD2. Looked up from germline, CDR1 is MNHNS and CDR2 is SASEGT. The J segment lost 6 bases and the V segment lost 2 bases, leaving 6 bases of the junction unmatched. The CDR3 length is 14 residues. This CDR3 is CASSETGGPAEQYF. In nucleotides, the CDR3 is TGTGCCAGCAGTGAAACGGGAGGGCCAGCCGAGCAGTACTTC.

The gene calls are TRBV7-2 and TRBJ1-2; D is possibly TRBD1 (6 bases). The germline V and J ends were trimmed by 1 base and 0 bases, with 15 bases remaining between them. CDR3 size: 17 residues. CDR1 is SGHTA and CDR2 is FQGNSA in the germline V gene. CDR3 sequence (DNA): TGTGCCAGCAGCTTAGTAAATGCAGGGGATTCTAACTATGGCTACACCTTC. Translation: CASSLVNAGDSNYGYTF.

This clone was found a few times. The V gene is TRBV9, the J gene TRBJ1-2, with D possibly matching TRBD1 (5 bases). This CDR3 comprises 12 residues. CDR1 SGDLS and CDR2 YYNGEE come from the germline V gene. Trimming removed 0 bases at V and 8 bases at J, with 8 bases between. The CDR3 bases are TGTGCCAGCAGCGTAGGGGGGGAAGGCTACACCTTC. Translating it yields CASSVGGEGYTF.

This clone was seen once. This chain links TRBV5-1 with TRBJ2-7; 11 nucleotides match TRBD2. Germline V gene lookup returns CDR1 SGHRS and CDR2 YFSETQ. This CDR3 has 17 amino acids. V was clipped by 4 bases and J by 5 bases; unmatched bases: 14. The CDR3 DNA is TGCGCCAGCAGCCGTGGATTACTAGCGGGAGTATTCGACGAGCAGTACTTC. Translated, it gives CASSRGLLAGVFDEQYF.

The gene calls are TRBV5-4 and TRBJ2-3; D gene ambiguous. The ends were cut back, 1 base at V and 2 bases at J, with 5 bases in the middle. The CDR3 has 13 amino acids. Germline CDR1 SGHNT, CDR2 YYREEE (reference sequence). The CDR3 DNA sequence: TGTGCCAGCAGCTTGATGAACACAGATACGCAGTATTTT. It is translated as CASSLMNTDTQYF.

This chain connects TRBV18 to TRBJ2-3; 10 bases agree with TRBD2. With V trimmed by 3 bases and J by 2 bases, 5 bases remained unmatched. Germline values: CDR1 KGHSH, CDR2 LQKENI. The CDR3 spans 16 residues. The CDR3 region has the DNA TGTGCCAGCTCACCTTCAGCGGGAGGGTCCACAGATACGCAGTATTTT. This translates into CASSPSAGGSTDTQYF.

The J gene is TRBJ1-1, the V gene TRBV11-2; D remains unclear. With 3 bases removed from V and 1 base from J, the gap between germline ends came to 9 bases. The germline V gene encodes CDR1 SGHAT and CDR2 FQNNGV. CDR3 length: 14 amino acids. The CDR3 loop reads CASSFVTGNTEAFF. The DNA of the CDR3 is TGTGCCAGCAGCTTTGTTACCGGGAACACTGAAGCTTTCTTT.

The chain recombines TRBV5-1 with TRBJ2-5; 7 nucleotides align to TRBD1. The germline V gene encodes CDR1 SGHRS and CDR2 YFSETQ. J was trimmed by 3 bases and V by 3 bases; bases with no gene match: 5. The CDR3 spans 14 residues. The CDR3 is CASSWTGDEETQYF. CDR3 sequence (DNA): TGCGCCAGCAGCTGGACAGGAGATGAAGAGACCCAGTACTTC.

The chain has TRBV27 and TRBJ2-7; no clear D gene. From germline, CDR1 is MNHEY and CDR2 SMNVEV (reference sequence). V lost 3 bases, J lost 3 bases, and 9 bases lay in between. This CDR3 region has 13 residues. As DNA, the CDR3 is TGTGCCAGCAGTTTTGGAGACGGCTACGAGCAGTACTTC. Translating it yields CASSFGDGYEQYF.

J is TRBJ2-2 and V is TRBV6-6, with 7 nucleotides matching TRBD1. V shed 5 bases, J shed 4 bases, and the junction held 10 bases outside the gene matches. This CDR3 spans 16 amino acids. The V gene's germline CDR1 is MNHNY and CDR2 SVGAGI (reference sequence). The CDR3 sequence is CASSNPGQTPTGELFF. Here the CDR3 DNA reads TGTGCCAGCAGTAATCCGGGACAGACACCCACCGGGGAGCTGTTTTTT.

The chain recombines TRBV7-2 with TRBJ1-5; D perhaps matches TRBD1 (6 bases). The CDR3 loop spans 15 amino acids. V was pared by 5 bases and J by 3 bases, with 14 bases between. Per the germline V gene, CDR1 is SGHTA and CDR2 is FQGNSA. CDR3 nucleotide sequence: TGTGCCAGCAGCCCACGCAGGGGTAACAATCAGCCCCAGCATTTT. Translation gives CASSPRRGNNQPQHF.

This chain joins TRBV2 and TRBJ1-5; D might be TRBD1 (6 bases). Germline assignment: CDR1 SNHLY and CDR2 FYNNEI. This CDR3 is built from 15 residues. The V end was cut by 6 bases, the J end by 5 bases, with 17 bases between. The CDR3 region has the DNA TGTGCCAGCAGCGAGTCAGGGGTTCGGGATCAGCCCCAGCATTTT. This gives the protein CASSESGVRDQPQHF.

Here the CDR3 DNA reads TGTGCCAGCAGCTTGGACTATCGGCAGGGAGAGACCCAGTACTTC. It encodes CASSLDYRQGETQYF. The V gene is TRBV5-4, the J gene TRBJ2-5; maybe TRBD1 (5 bases). CDR1 is SGHNT and CDR2 is YYREEE in the germline V gene (reference sequence). Trimming took 0 bases from V and 4 from J, leaving 13 bases between them. CDR3 length equals 15 residues.

The V gene is TRBV21-1, the J gene TRBJ2-7; TRBD2 reflects the table's D call only, with no check against the DNA. TRBV21-1 is assigned pseudogene status. The CDR3 sequence is 19 residues long. Here the CDR3 reads CASSKEEQPNCGSLYEQYF. CDR3 coding DNA: TGTGCCAGCAGCAAAGAGGAGCAACCGAATTGCGGGAGTCTCTACGAGCAGTACTTC.

The rearrangement uses TRBV7-2 and TRBJ2-3, with TRBD2 as a possible D gene (5 bases). V was trimmed by 2 bases and J by 4 bases, leaving 10 bases between them. The CDR3 runs to 14 residues. Germline lookup yields CDR1 SGHTA and CDR2 FQGNSA. Written as DNA, the CDR3 is TGTGCCAGCAGCTTATTTCGGGGATCAGATACGCAGTATTTT. This encodes CASSLFRGSDTQYF.

The chain links TRBV10-3 to TRBJ1-1, with a possible D match to TRBD1 (5 bases). Germline CDR1 ENHRY, CDR2 SYGVKD. The V gene lost 11 bases and the J gene lost 6 bases, with 16 bases spanning the gap. This CDR3 is built from 12 residues. The CDR3 reads CASRSGEAEAFF. The CDR3 bases are TGTGCCTCTCGGTCGGGGGAGGCTGAAGCTTTCTTT.

A few counts support this clone. The chain employs TRBV4-2 and TRBJ2-3; 10 nucleotides agree with TRBD2. V was pared by 0 bases and J by 3 bases, with 6 bases of the junction left unmatched. CDR1 LGHNA and CDR2 YNFKEQ come from the germline V gene. The CDR3 loop spans 17 amino acids. In DNA, the CDR3 is TGTGCCAGCAGCCAAGATGTGACAGCGGGAGGGACAGATACGCAGTATTTT. Translated: CASSQDVTAGGTDTQYF.

A remark on this clone: Mismatch with germline at one junction end may stem from a read error. The CDR3 here is CSAPLGADRHF. CDR3 in DNA: TGCAGTGCCCCCCTGGGGGCAGACCGGCATTTC. The rearrangement uses TRBV20-1 and TRBJ2-7, with D possibly TRBD1 on 6 matching bases. CDR1 is DFQATT and CDR2 is SNEGSKA in the germline V gene (reference sequence). CDR3 length equals 11 residues.

This sequence joins TRBV6-6 and TRBJ2-1; 7 bases align to TRBD2. With V trimmed by 0 bases and J by 9 bases, 8 bases remained unmatched. The CDR3 runs to 15 residues. CDR1 MNHNY and CDR2 SVGAGI come from the germline V gene (reference sequence). In DNA, the CDR3 is TGTGCCAGCAGTTACTCGATGAGCGGGGAGGGTGAGCAGTTCTTC. Its translation is CASSYSMSGEGEQFF.

The V call is TRBV6-6, the J call TRBJ1-5; D not resolved. The length of the CDR3 is 15 residues. The V end was cut by 5 bases, the J end by 2 bases, with 13 bases between. Germline V lookup: CDR1 MNHNY, CDR2 SVGAGI (reference sequence). As DNA, the CDR3 is TGTGCCAGCAGTCTCGCGGGGAGGCGCAATCAGCCCCAGCATTTT. Its translation is CASSLAGRRNQPQHF.

This chain joins TRBV13 and TRBJ2-7, with 9 bases identical to TRBD1. V was clipped by 5 bases and J by 4 bases; unmatched bases: 9. Germline-derived CDR1 and CDR2 are PRHDT and FYEKMQ (reference sequence). The CDR3 has 15 amino acids. The CDR3 sequence is CASSVQPGQGYEQYF. As DNA, the CDR3 is TGTGCCAGCAGCGTACAACCGGGACAGGGATACGAGCAGTACTTC.

The chain employs TRBV25-1 and TRBJ1-1; possible D gene TRBD1, 6 bases. The CDR3 is 15 residues long. Looked up from germline, CDR1 is MGHDK and CDR2 is SYGVNS. V was trimmed by 1 base and J by 2 bases, leaving 11 bases between them. CDR3 in DNA: TGTGCCAGCAGTGAATGGGGGACACACAACACTGAAGCTTTCTTT. Its translation is CASSEWGTHNTEAFF.

J is TRBJ1-1 and V is TRBV4-3; unclear D gene. Trimming shortened V by 0 bases and J by 5 bases, and 13 bases separated the two germline ends. Germline V gives CDR1 LGHNA, CDR2 YSLEER. This CDR3 is built from 15 residues. CDR3: CASSQDRWGETEAFF. DNA for the CDR3: TGCGCCAGCAGCCAAGATAGGTGGGGAGAGACTGAAGCTTTCTTT.

This chain joins TRBV6-4 and TRBJ2-7; D gene ambiguous. This CDR3 contains 13 residues. Germline V CDR1 and CDR2: MRHNA, SNTAGT. V lost 2 bases and J lost 2, with 7 bases in between. The CDR3: CASSDPRPYEQYF. CDR3 sequence (DNA): TGTGCCAGCAGTGACCCCAGGCCCTACGAGCAGTACTTC.

The V call is TRBV18, the J call TRBJ2-7, with 8 bases identical to TRBD1. The CDR3 has 18 residues. Germline loops: CDR1 KGHSH, CDR2 LQKENI. With V trimmed by 1 base and J by 2 bases, 13 bases remained unmatched. CDR3 DNA sequence: TGTGCCAGCTCACCACGTAGGGACAGGATCCCCCTCGCCTACGAGCAGTACTTC. Amino acids: CASSPRRDRIPLAYEQYF.

This clone was seen only once. The J gene is TRBJ2-4, the V gene TRBV5-1; 7 positions match TRBD2. J was trimmed by 6 bases and V by 0 bases; bases with no gene match: 9. Germline V CDR1 and CDR2: SGHRS, YFSETQ. This CDR3 has 16 residues. CDR3 region: CASSLVTVAGANIQYF. CDR3 sequence (DNA): TGCGCCAGCAGCTTGGTAACGGTAGCGGGTGCAAACATTCAGTACTTC.